These T cell receptor beta chains were read from a single sample in a study of CD8 T cell repertoires and HIV-1 epitope variants. Only in-frame clones appear in the TCRdb table, and some are missing; sequencing was by immunoSEQ multiplex PCR. The data show a few thousand clones, 60% to 80% seen once. These TCRs' antigens remain unknown. Sequencing was performed on cultured CD8+ T cells derived from PBMCs. These receptors were collected from a male donor with HIV. CDR3s include the opening cysteine and the closing phenylalanine or tryptophan. A D gene is named only where the DNA matches it firmly. The listing skips clone size in some rows; elsewhere it reads once, few, many or a size class.

D,V,J,size,CDR3,DNA
NA,TRBV15,TRBJ2-2,NA,CATSRDLGSAGELFF,TGTGCCACCAGCAGAGATCTGGGGTCGGCCGGGGAGCTGTTTTTT
TRBD2,TRBV7-8,TRBJ2-5,NA,CASSSESGGQETQYF,TGTGCCAGCAGCTCCGAAAGCGGGGGACAAGAGACCCAGTACTTC
NA,TRBV2,TRBJ2-7,NA,CASSSDVSAYEQYF,TGTGCCAGCAGTTCAGATGTCTCGGCCTACGAGCAGTACTTC
TRBD1,TRBV18,TRBJ2-3,few,CASSPLGGSTTDTQYF,TGTGCCAGCTCACCACTAGGGGGCAGTACCACAGATACGCAGTATTTT
TRBD1,TRBV19,TRBJ2-6,NA,CASSIRGFSGANVLTF,TGTGCCAGTAGTATCAGGGGGTTCTCTGGGGCCAACGTCCTGACTTTC
NA,TRBV28,TRBJ1-2,few,CASSLEGYPLWGYTF,TGTGCCAGCAGTTTAGAAGGGTACCCACTTTGGGGCTACACCTTC
TRBD1,TRBV6-6,TRBJ2-7,NA,CASSATGGSSEQYF,TGTGCCAGCAGTGCGACAGGGGGTTCTAGCGAGCAGTACTTC
TRBD1,TRBV28,TRBJ2-2,NA,CASSSPGTGVTGELFF,TGTGCCAGCAGTTCCCCCGGGACAGGGGTGACCGGGGAGCTGTTTTTT
NA,TRBV28,TRBJ1-4,NA,CASSLTGKGEKLFF,TGTGCCAGCAGCCTTACAGGGAAGGGTGAAAAACTGTTTTTT
NA,TRBV5-1,TRBJ1-1,NA,CASSAGGLGSNQGAFF,TGCGCCAGCAGCGCTGGGGGGCTGGGGTCGAACCAGGGAGCTTTCTTT
NA,TRBV19,TRBJ2-7,few,CASSITGPGEQYF,TGTGCCAGTAGTATTACAGGTCCCGGGGAGCAGTACTTC
TRBD1,TRBV2,TRBJ2-7,few,CASSEAFGTGNEQYF,TGTGCCAGCAGTGAGGCGTTCGGGACAGGGAACGAGCAGTACTTC
TRBD1,TRBV19,TRBJ2-1,NA,CASSIGTGRSNEQFF,TGTGCCAGTAGTATCGGGACAGGGAGGAGCAATGAGCAGTTCTTC
TRBD1,TRBV28,TRBJ2-7,few,CASSSDRADEQYF,TGTGCCAGCAGTTCAGACAGGGCAGACGAGCAGTACTTC
NA,TRBV5-5,TRBJ2-7,once,CASSLEAYQGEQYF,TGTGCCAGCAGCTTGGAAGCATATCAGGGCGAGCAGTACTTC
TRBD2,TRBV10-1,TRBJ2-7,NA,CASSELAGVSYEQYF,TGCGCCAGCAGTGAACTAGCGGGAGTCTCCTACGAGCAGTACTTC
NA,TRBV19,TRBJ1-2,few,CASSIPGGIYGYTF,TGTGCCAGTAGTATTCCCGGAGGGATCTATGGCTACACCTTC
TRBD1,TRBV4-2,TRBJ1-2,NA,CASSDPGTGVLGAF,TGTGCCAGCAGCGATCCCGGGACAGGGGTCCTCGGTGCCTTC
TRBD1,TRBV4-1,TRBJ1-2,NA,CASSQDRTGGYGYTF,TGCGCCAGCAGCCAAGATCGGACAGGGGGCTATGGCTACACCTTC
NA,TRBV11-2,TRBJ2-7,NA,CASSLEQSSEQYF,TGTGCCAGCAGCTTAGAACAGAGCAGCGAGCAGTACTTC
NA,TRBV4-1,TRBJ2-7,NA,CASSRGGLADEQYF,TGCGCCAGCAGCCGAGGGGGGCTAGCTGACGAGCAGTACTTC
TRBD2,TRBV9,TRBJ2-5,NA,CASNKVPAGVGETQYF,TGTGCCAGCAACAAGGTCCCAGCGGGAGTGGGTGAGACCCAGTACTTC
TRBD1,TRBV13,TRBJ2-1,NA,CASSLSQGISYNEQFF,TGTGCCAGCAGTTTATCACAGGGGATATCCTACAATGAGCAGTTCTTC
TRBD1,TRBV5-4,TRBJ2-7,few,CASSGAGQGYEQYF,TGTGCCAGCAGCGGGGCGGGACAGGGCTACGAGCAGTACTTC
TRBD1,TRBV29-1,TRBJ2-1,once,CSTPGQGPNEQFF,TGCAGCACCCCGGGACAGGGGCCCAATGAGCAGTTCTTC
NA,TRBV19,TRBJ2-3,NA,CASSIVGSDTQYF,TGTGCCAGTAGTATAGTTGGGTCAGATACGCAGTATTTT
NA,TRBV28,TRBJ2-7,few,CASSLSRGEQYF,TGTGCCAGCAGTTTATCCAGAGGCGAGCAGTACTTC
NA,TRBV13,TRBJ2-1,NA,CASSFDRDSYFNEQFF,TGTGCCAGCAGCTTTGACCGGGACTCCTATTTTAATGAGCAGTTCTTC
TRBD2,TRBV5-6,TRBJ2-3,NA,CASSSEGLAGGPDTQYF,TGTGCCAGCAGCTCGGAAGGACTAGCGGGAGGGCCAGATACGCAGTATTTT
TRBD1,TRBV27,TRBJ2-7,NA,CASSGQGLYEQYF,TGTGCCAGCAGTGGACAGGGATTATACGAGCAGTACTTC
NA,TRBV5-6,TRBJ2-7,NA,CASSLGPSLGDYEQYF,TGTGCCAGCAGCTTGGGGCCTTCTTTGGGAGATTACGAGCAGTACTTC
TRBD2,TRBV10-2,TRBJ2-7,NA,CASSPRREMGYEQYF,TGCGCCAGCAGTCCAAGGCGGGAGATGGGCTACGAGCAGTACTTC
TRBD1,TRBV9,TRBJ1-4,medium-sized,CASSPRDSSNEKLFF,TGTGCCAGCAGCCCAAGGGACAGTTCTAATGAAAAACTGTTTTTT
NA,TRBV30,TRBJ2-7,few,CAWGRIATRDEQYF,TGTGCCTGGGGCCGGATAGCGACTAGGGACGAGCAGTACTTC
NA,TRBV6-5,TRBJ2-7,NA,CASSYSSSGPYEQYF,TGTGCCAGCAGTTACTCATCATCCGGCCCCTACGAGCAGTACTTC
TRBD2,TRBV2,TRBJ2-7,NA,CASSSLAGEKYEQYF,TGTGCCAGCAGTTCTCTAGCGGGAGAGAAATACGAGCAGTACTTC
NA,TRBV27,TRBJ2-7,NA,CASSLSLGDPYEQYF,TGTGCCAGCAGTTTATCACTGGGAGATCCCTACGAGCAGTACTTC
NA,TRBV28,TRBJ2-2,NA,CASIWSNTGELFF,TGTGCCAGCATCTGGTCGAACACCGGGGAGCTGTTTTTT
NA,TRBV28,TRBJ1-3,NA,CASSFGGAAGNTIYF,TGTGCCAGCAGTTTCGGGGGGGCGGCTGGAAACACCATATATTTT
NA,TRBV14,TRBJ2-4,once,CASSQAKGNIQYF,TGTGCCAGCAGCCAAGCCAAGGGGAACATTCAGTACTTC
TRBD2,TRBV28,TRBJ2-1,NA,CASRALAGELDNEQFF,TGTGCCAGCAGGGCCCTAGCGGGAGAACTCGACAATGAGCAGTTCTTC
TRBD1,TRBV19,TRBJ2-2,NA,CASSRGQTGELFF,TGTGCCAGTAGTAGGGGACAGACCGGGGAGCTGTTTTTT
TRBD1,TRBV28,TRBJ2-1,medium-sized,CASSPGGSEQFF,TGTGCCAGCAGTCCAGGGGGAAGTGAGCAGTTCTTC
NA,TRBV9,TRBJ2-1,NA,CASSVEKAGTNEQFF,TGTGCCAGCAGCGTAGAGAAAGCGGGTACCAATGAGCAGTTCTTC
NA,TRBV10-2,TRBJ1-6,NA,CASSEAGGEAPLHF,TGCGCCAGCAGTGAGGCCGGGGGAGAGGCGCCCCTCCACTTT
TRBD2,TRBV7-2,TRBJ2-1,NA,CASSGLAGGKGDEQFF,TGTGCCAGCAGCGGGCTAGCGGGGGGTAAGGGAGATGAGCAGTTCTTC
NA,TRBV4-1,TRBJ1-5,NA,CASSQDVGGTQPQHF,TGCGCCAGCAGCCAAGACGTCGGGGGCACTCAGCCCCAGCATTTT
TRBD1,TRBV7-9,TRBJ2-7,once,CASSLAGQGVDYEQYF,TGTGCCAGCAGCTTAGCGGGACAGGGGGTGGACTACGAGCAGTACTTC
NA,TRBV14,TRBJ2-1,NA,CASSLLRRAGDEQFF,TGTGCCAGCAGCCTCCTAAGACGGGCTGGGGATGAGCAGTTCTTC
NA,TRBV11-2,TRBJ2-7,NA,CASSSEIGSSYEQYF,TGTGCCAGCAGCAGTGAGATAGGGAGCTCCTACGAGCAGTACTTC
TRBD1,TRBV6-5,TRBJ2-7,NA,CASTAGTGDPYEQYF,TGTGCCAGCACTGCCGGGACAGGGGATCCGTACGAGCAGTACTTC
NA,TRBV6-1,TRBJ2-7,few,CASSEGAGPYEQYF,TGTGCCAGCAGTGAAGGAGCAGGTCCCTACGAGCAGTACTTC
NA,TRBV5-8,TRBJ1-2,NA,CASSAGTYGYTF,TGTGCCAGCAGCGCGGGTACTTATGGCTACACCTTC
TRBD1,TRBV11-3,TRBJ2-3,NA,CASSPGQGNTDTQYF,TGTGCCAGCAGCCCAGGACAGGGCAACACAGATACGCAGTATTTT
NA,TRBV9,TRBJ1-1,NA,CASSVATDNTEAFF,TGTGCCAGCAGCGTAGCGACGGATAACACTGAAGCTTTCTTT
NA,TRBV7-8,TRBJ1-5,NA,CASSQRWDQPQHF,TGTGCCAGCAGCCAAAGGTGGGATCAGCCCCAGCATTTT
TRBD2,TRBV7-9,TRBJ2-7,NA,CASSYSGNPYEQYF,TGTGCCAGCAGCTATAGCGGGAACCCCTACGAGCAGTACTTC
NA,TRBV5-1,TRBJ1-5,NA,CASSLGQGNPSNQPQHF,TGCGCCAGCAGCTTGGGGCAGGGCAATCCTAGCAATCAGCCCCAGCATTTT
NA,TRBV6-5,TRBJ2-7,NA,CASSPTGEGYEQYF,TGTGCCAGCAGTCCTACAGGGGAGGGCTACGAGCAGTACTTC
NA,TRBV7-6,TRBJ2-7,NA,CASSLGGLGSSGPAYEQYF,TGTGCCAGCAGCTTAGGAGGGTTGGGGTCCAGCGGGCCGGCCTACGAGCAGTACTTC